These T cell receptor beta chains were read from a single sample in a study of CD4 and CD8 cells across lung adenocarcinoma regions. TCRdb used MiXCR to reprocess the PCR reads, holding one entry per CDR3 protein. This table has some 27,000 distinct CDR3 sequences, approximately 53% appearing once. Sequenced material: CD8+ T cells from the center of a lung tumor. The receptors were sampled from a male donor with lung adenocarcinoma. The CD4 and CD8 labels of this study may be unreliable. The CDR3 runs from the conserved cysteine through the conserved F or W. Each record gives: J gene, CDR3 length, D gene, clone size, V gene, CDR3 DNA, CDR3 protein. The D gene is left open where the match is weak. Size values are once, few and many counts, or a class for expanded clones, and some rows have none.

>TRBJ2-3|16|.|.|TRBV6-1
TGTGCCAGCGGGGGCTCGGGGGGCGTCGGCAAAGAGACGCAGTACTTT
CASGGSGGVGKETQYF
>TRBJ2-3|14|TRBD1|few|TRBV27
TGTGCCAGCGGGCCTCGGCAGGGGGCAAATACGCAGTATTTT
CASGPRQGANTQYF
>TRBJ2-3|11|.|.|TRBV6-1
TGTGGGGTCCGTGACACAGAGACGCAGTATTTT
CGVRDTETQYF
>TRBJ2-3|14|.|.|TRBV6-1
TGTGCCAGCAGGCTACTTGTGGGCACAGGTACGCAGTATTTT
CASRLLVGTGTQYF
>TRBJ2-1|12|.|.|TRBV20-1
TGCAGTGCTGCGGACGGCGGCGATGAGCAGTTCTTC
CSAADGGDEQFF
>TRBJ2-2|16|.|.|TRBV6-1
TGTGCCAGCAGTGAAACGTGGACTACCGACACCGATGAGCAGTTTTTC
CASSETWTTDTDEQFF
>TRBJ2-3|15|.|.|TRBV6-1
TGTGCCAGGGGTAGGGGGGGCGGTGACACAGAGACCCAGTATTTT
CARGRGGGDTETQYF
>TRBJ2-1|15|TRBD2|.|TRBV6-1
TGTGCCAGCAGGCTTAACGGGAGGCGAGCGGAGACCCAGTTCTTC
CASRLNGRRAETQFF
>TRBJ2-5|16|.|.|TRBV6-1
TGTGCCAGCGGGGGGGCCGGGACCCGGGACGAGGAGACCCAGTACTTC
CASGGAGTRDEETQYF
>TRBJ2-5|15|.|.|TRBV25-1
TGTGCCAGGAGGGGCGGGGCGGGCCCCCTAGGTACCCAGTACTTC
CARRGGAGPLGTQYF
>TRBJ2-2|17|TRBD2|many|TRBV6-1
TGTGCCAGCGGGGGGGGGGGGTGGGGGGTCGACACCGGGGAGCTGTTTTTT
CASGGGGWGVDTGELFF
>TRBJ2-1|13|.|.|TRBV6-5
TGTGCCAGCAGTTATAGGCAGGGCAATGAGCAGTTCTTC
CASSYRQGNEQFF
>TRBJ2-3|17|TRBD1|once|TRBV6-1
TGTGCCAGCAGTACGAGAAGGGGGCAAGGCTTCATGGATATTCAGTACTTT
CASSTRRGQGFMDIQYF
>TRBJ2-4|14|TRBD1|.|TRBV6-1
TGTGCCAGCAGCGACAGGGGGCCGAAAAACATTCAGTACTTC
CASSDRGPKNIQYF
>TRBJ2-3|17|.|.|TRBV4-1
TGCGCCAGCAGCCAAGCATGGCAGGCTGGAAGGACCGAGACGCAGTATTTT
CASSQAWQAGRTETQYF
>TRBJ2-2|15|TRBD1|.|TRBV6-1
TGTGCCAGCAGCGGACGGCCGGATGGGACAGAGGAGCTGTATTTT
CASSGRPDGTEELYF
>TRBJ1-5|12|.|few|TRBV6-1
TGTGCCAGCAGTGAGGGGAGACAGCCCCAGCATTTT
CASSEGRQPQHF
>TRBJ2-3|15|TRBD2|many|TRBV6-2/TRBV6-3
TGTGCCAGCATCGCTAGCGGGAGTTGGTCCGATACGCAGTATTTT
CASIASGSWSDTQYF
>TRBJ2-1|16|.|medium-sized|TRBV12-3/TRBV12-4
TGTGCCAGCACCCCAGCGGGCGGGACACCCTACAATGAGCAGTTCTTC
CASTPAGGTPYNEQFF
>TRBJ1-2|14|.|once|TRBV6-5
TGTGCCAGCAGTTACGGGGGGGCTAACTATGGCTACACCTTC
CASSYGGANYGYTF
>TRBJ2-5|16|.|.|TRBV6-1
TGTGCCAGCAGGGAAGCCGGGGCCGGTGACGGGGAGACGCAGTACTTC
CASREAGAGDGETQYF
>TRBJ2-4|16|TRBD2|once|TRBV10-1
TGCGCCAGCAGTGAACCGACTAGCGGGGCCAAGGATACTCAGTACTTC
CASSEPTSGAKDTQYF
>TRBJ2-2|17|TRBD2|many|TRBV3-1
TGTGCCAGCAGCCAATCATCTGGCGGGACGGGAGGCGGGGAGCTGTTTTTT
CASSQSSGGTGGGELFF
>TRBJ2-2|13|.|few|TRBV9
TGTGCCAGCAGCGTTAGCGGTCCCGGGGAGCTGTTTTTT
CASSVSGPGELFF
>TRBJ2-7|16|TRBD2|many|TRBV4-2
TGTGCCAGCAGCCAAGATTTGAGCGGGGGAACCTACGAGCAGTACTTC
CASSQDLSGGTYEQYF
>TRBJ2-3|16|.|few|TRBV6-1
TGTGCCAGCAGTGAAGCGGGGATAGGGGCTGGGGATACGCAGTACTTT
CASSEAGIGAGDTQYF
>TRBJ2-4|16|.|.|TRBV6-4
TGTGCCAGCAGTGACTCCGGGACGTGGGCCGAAAACACGCAGTATTTC
CASSDSGTWAENTQYF
>TRBJ2-1|13|.|.|TRBV27
TGTGCCAGCAGCAAAATCCCAGGGTCTGAGCAGTTCTTC
CASSKIPGSEQFF
>TRBJ2-4|16|TRBD2|.|TRBV3-1
TGTGCCAGCAGCCGGGGACTAGCGTTGGAGGAAAACATTCAGTACTTC
CASSRGLALEENIQYF
>TRBJ2-4|16|.|.|TRBV27
TGTGCCAGCAGTTTATCCGTTAGGCTAGTACAAAAGATCCAGTACTTC
CASSLSVRLVQKIQYF
>TRBJ2-2|14|.|medium-sized|TRBV6-1
TGTGCCAGCAGTGAGGCGCGGATTACCGGGGAGCTGTTTTTT
CASSEARITGELFF
>TRBJ2-5|15|.|.|TRBV27
TGTGCCGGCGGGCCCGGGGGTGGGGCCAAAGAGACCCAGTACTTC
CAGGPGGGAKETQYF
>TRBJ2-3|20|.|.|TRBV6-1
.
CASSDRVTHEQFFGPDTQYF
>TRBJ2-3|16|.|.|TRBV6-8
TGTCTCATCAGCGTTTGGGGGCAGGGAGCCAAAAACATGCAGTATTTT
CLISVWGQGAKNMQYF
>TRBJ2-2|14|.|many|TRBV14
TGTGCCAGCAGCCAAGATCTGAACACCGGGGAGCTGTTTTTT
CASSQDLNTGELFF
>TRBJ2-5|17|TRBD1|.|TRBV6-5
TGTGCCAGCAGTTACCAAGGTGGGACAGCAAAACAAGAGACCCAGTACTTC
CASSYQGGTAKQETQYF
>TRBJ2-1|15|TRBD1|medium-sized|TRBV6-5
TGTGCCAGCAGAATCACGGGACAGGGGAACAATGAGCAGTTCTTC
CASRITGQGNNEQFF
>TRBJ2-4|15|.|.|TRBV6-1
TGTGCCAGCGGCTCGGGGCTGAGAGCCAAAAACACGCAGTATTTC
CASGSGLRAKNTQYF
>TRBJ2-5|13|.|.|TRBV27
TGTGCCAGCAGTTACCAGCCTCAAGAGACCCAGTACTTC
CASSYQPQETQYF
>TRBJ2-5|12|.|.|TRBV6-5
TGTGCCAGCAGTTGGGATCAAGAGACCCAGTACTTC
CASSWDQETQYF
>TRBJ2-3|16|.|medium-sized|TRBV6-5
TGTGCCAGCAGTTACTATGCCGAGAAGAGCACAGATACGCAGTATTTT
CASSYYAEKSTDTQYF
>TRBJ2-5|16|TRBD1|once|TRBV6-5
TGTGCCAGCAGTTACGAGGGGGCGCGGGTCGGGGAGACCCAGTACTTC
CASSYEGARVGETQYF
>TRBJ2-4|16|.|.|TRBV6-1
TGTGCCAGCAGGCAGACGGGGCTGTCCCGCAAAGATATTCAGTACTTC
CASRQTGLSRKDIQYF
>TRBJ2-5|15|TRBD2|once|TRBV6-1
TGTGCCAGCAGCCCGGGACTAGAAGCTCTGTGGGGCCAGTACTTT
CASSPGLEALWGQYF
>TRBJ2-2|15|TRBD1|.|TRBV6-4
TGTGCCAGCAGTGACGGGACAGGGGGCACCGGGGAGCTGTTTTTT
CASSDGTGGTGELFF
>TRBJ2-2|15|TRBD2|many|TRBV6-4
TGTGCCAGCAGTGTGTCTAGCGGGAGTGACGGGGAGCTGTTTTTT
CASSVSSGSDGELFF
>TRBJ1-5|15|.|many|TRBV6-1
TGTGCCAGCAGTAGGGGGTTCGATAGCAATCAGCCCCAGCATTTT
CASSRGFDSNQPQHF
>TRBJ2-5|15|TRBD2|many|TRBV4-2
TGTGCCAGCAGCCAAGGGACTAGCGGGAGCGAGACCCAGTACTTC
CASSQGTSGSETQYF
>TRBJ2-3|14|TRBD2|.|TRBV6-1
TGTGCCAGCAAAGGGACTACGAACACAGATACGCAGTATTTT
CASKGTTNTDTQYF
>TRBJ2-3|16|.|.|TRBV6-1
TGTGCCGGTACGGGTGGAGGGGGGGGTGACCAAGAGACGCAGTATTTC
CAGTGGGGGDQETQYF
>TRBJ1-2|14|.|many|TRBV12-3/TRBV12-4
TGTGCCAGCAGCGCTGGGGGGTTTTACTATGGCTACACCTTC
CASSAGGFYYGYTF
>TRBJ2-7|12|.|many|TRBV3-1
TGTGCCAGCAGCCACACGGGGGATGAGCAGTACTTC
CASSHTGDEQYF
>TRBJ2-5|16|.|few|TRBV6-1
TGTGCCAGCAGGGGGGCCGGGAGAGGGGATCGGGATACCCAGTACTTC
CASRGAGRGDRDTQYF
>TRBJ1-2|15|TRBD1|few|TRBV5-1
TGCGCCAGCAGCTTGGTTGGACAGGGGCAGTATGGCTACACCTTC
CASSLVGQGQYGYTF
>TRBJ2-7|16|TRBD1|many|TRBV6-1
TGTGCCAGCAGTGAAGCAAGGGACAGGGCGGGCTACGAGCAGTACTTC
CASSEARDRAGYEQYF